These 17 T cell receptor beta chains were all obtained from the same sample, sequenced in a study of CD8+CD57+ T cells in acquired aplastic anemia. For CDR3 and TCR beta VDJ profiling, genomic DNA was the template used. MiXCR, run by TCRdb on the reads, gives a single entry per CDR3 protein. The table lists 180,000 or so distinct CDR3 sequences, less than 60% of them singletons, with about 1.7% in the top ten. Patients chosen for sequencing had CD8+CD57+ cells that had expanded, as shown by flow cytometry. The specimen was sorted CD4+, CD8+, or CD8+CD57+ T cells (not recorded which) from PBMCs. The source of these receptors is a human donor with aplastic anemia.

The rearrangement links TRBV10-3 to TRBJ1-1, with a tentative D call TRBD1 (6 bases). Germline assignment: CDR1 ENHRY and CDR2 SYGVKD. This CDR3 region has 15 residues. V was cut by 4 bases and J by 5 bases, with 17 bases left in between. The CDR3 DNA reads TGTGCCATCAGTGTGGGGGGCCAGTGGGTTACTGAAGCTTTCTTT. It encodes CAISVGGQWVTEAFF.

J is TRBJ2-1 and V is TRBV29-1; maybe TRBD1 (7 bases). This CDR3 region has 14 residues. Trimming left V 4 bases short and J 2 bases short, with 12 bases between. Germline values: CDR1 SQVTM, CDR2 ANQGSEA. The chain's CDR3 is CSVGQGGTYNEQFF. CDR3 nucleotides: TGCAGCGTTGGGCAGGGGGGCACCTACAATGAGCAGTTCTTC.

The chain links TRBV12-3 or TRBV12-4 to TRBJ2-7; D gene unclear. V shed 5 bases and J shed 6 bases, with 11 bases lying between them. This CDR3 region has 12 residues. CDR3 sequence (DNA): TGTGCCAGCAGTCCAAACCTGCCCGAGCAGTACTTC. Protein: CASSPNLPEQYF.

The chain employs TRBV5-6 and TRBJ1-5; D unclear. Germline V gives CDR1 SGHDT, CDR2 YYEEEE. This CDR3 contains 14 residues. Trimming took off 0 bases at V and 2 bases at J, with 6 bases between the two ends. The CDR3 DNA reads as TGTGCCAGCAGCTTGGCCGCGGGCAATCAGCCCCAGCATTTT. Amino acids: CASSLAAGNQPQHF.

V usage is TRBV28 and J usage is TRBJ2-5; 8 bases align to TRBD1. In germline, CDR1 is MDHEN, CDR2 SYDVKM. The CDR3 consists of 14 residues. Losses at the gene ends were 6 bases for V and 4 bases for J; bases not matched to a gene: 7. CDR3 residues: CASSRRRGRETQYF. CDR3 DNA: TGTGCCAGCAGCCGTCGCAGGGGGCGAGAGACCCAGTACTTC. Combining the CDR3 with reference TRBV28 and TRBJ2-5 gives the whole variable domain DVKVTQSSRYLVKRTGEKVFLECVQDMDHENMFWYRQDPGLGLRLIYFSYDVKMKEKGDIPEGYSVSREKKERFSLILESASTNQTSMYLCASSRRRGRETQYFGPGTRLLVL.

This clonotype occurred a few times. The V and J genes are TRBV29-1 and TRBJ2-7; 11 bases map to TRBD2. V shed 4 bases and J 7 bases; nucleotides not matched to a gene: 6. CDR3 length: 13 residues. Germline V gene data show CDR1 as SQVTM and CDR2 as ANQGSEA. In DNA, the CDR3 is TGCAGCGTTGTAGGGCTAGCGGGAGGTGAGCAGTACTTC. Translated: CSVVGLAGGEQYF.

The rearrangement links TRBV6-1 to TRBJ1-1; 7 bases are a match to TRBD1. This CDR3 comprises 16 residues. In germline, CDR1 is MNHNS, CDR2 SASEGT. J lost 6 bases, V lost 2 bases, and 12 bases had no gene match. The CDR3 sequence: CASSEFRTGGVAEAFF. The CDR3 DNA is TGTGCCAGCAGTGAATTTAGGACAGGTGGGGTGGCTGAAGCTTTCTTT.

This clonotype was recorded at least ten times. V gene TRBV5-1 combines with J gene TRBJ2-2; TRBD2 agrees at 14 bases. In germline, CDR1 is SGHRS, CDR2 YFSETQ. The ends lost 4 bases at V and 2 bases at J; junction bases unmatched: 7. This CDR3 comprises 18 residues. The CDR3 region has the DNA TGCGCCAGCAGCCTGCTGACTAGCGGGAGGGGTAACACCGGGGAGCTGTTTTTT. Amino acids: CASSLLTSGRGNTGELFF.

The CDR3 loop reads CASSGQVLGTQYF. CDR3 coding DNA: TGTGCCAGCAGTGGACAGGTTTTAGGGACCCAGTACTTC. J is TRBJ2-5 and V is TRBV25-1; weak D call: TRBD1 (6 bases). V was shortened by 4 bases and J by 7 bases, with 13 bases between the two germline ends. The germline CDR1 and CDR2 sequences are MGHDK and SYGVNS. This CDR3 region has 13 residues.

The chain employs TRBV29-1 and TRBJ2-3; 8 bases align to TRBD2. Germline CDR1 reads SQVTM; CDR2 reads ANQGSEA. J lost 5 bases, V lost 2 bases, and 9 bases had no gene match. This CDR3 is 15 amino acids long. CDR3 loop: CSVEIWRGVRDTQYF. CDR3 DNA: TGCAGCGTTGAAATCTGGCGGGGGGTGAGAGATACGCAGTATTTT.

As to this clonotype: This may come from a read error, since a much larger clone is one base off. The rearrangement links TRBV28 to TRBJ1-6; D unclear. The V and J ends lost 7 bases and 8 bases respectively, with 12 bases between them. Germline-derived CDR1 and CDR2 are MDHEN and SYDVKM. The CDR3 has 13 residues. CDR3 bases: TGTGCCAGCACTACGTTCTTGTATTCACCCCTCCACTTT. It is translated as CASTTFLYSPLHF. Full variable domain (outside the CDR3, taken from reference TRBV28 and TRBJ1-6): DVKVTQSSRYLVKRTGEKVFLECVQDMDHENMFWYRQDPGLGLRLIYFSYDVKMKEKGDIPEGYSVSREKKERFSLILESASTNQTSMYLCASTTFLYSPLHFGNGTRLTVT.

The V and J genes are TRBV10-3 and TRBJ2-3; the D call may be TRBD1 or TRBD2 (5 bases each). This CDR3 spans 14 amino acids. Germline lookup yields CDR1 ENHRY and CDR2 SYGVKD. V lost 4 bases, J lost 2 bases, and 10 bases lay in between. DNA for the CDR3: TGTGCCATCAGTGGGGACGGGGCCACAGATACGCAGTATTTT. Translating gives CAISGDGATDTQYF.

At least ten counts were recorded for this clonotype. The chain couples TRBV2 to TRBJ1-2; D may be TRBD1 (6 bases). Germline loops: CDR1 SNHLY, CDR2 FYNNEI. CDR3 length equals 14 residues. V lost 2 bases and J lost 0, with 7 bases in between. CDR3 nucleotide sequence: TGTGCCAGCAGTGAAAACAGGGCTAACTATGGCTACACCTTC. Translation: CASSENRANYGYTF. Full variable domain (missing parts from reference TRBV2 and TRBJ1-2): EPEVTQTPSHQVTQMGQEVILRCVPISNHLYFYWYRQILGQKVEFLVSFYNNEISEKSEIFDDQFSVERPDGSNFTLKIRSTKLEDSAMYFCASSENRANYGYTFGSGTRLTVV.

The V gene is TRBV5-1, the J gene TRBJ2-5, with D uncertain. The CDR3 spans 15 residues. Germline CDR1 is SGHRS and CDR2 is YFSETQ. Trimming stripped 0 bases from V and 2 bases from J, with 11 bases between. The CDR3 bases are TGCGCCAGCAGCTTGGGTGGGGTAAAGCAAGAGACCCAGTACTTC. It codes for CASSLGGVKQETQYF.

This clonotype was detected ten times or more. In DNA form, the CDR3 reads TGTGCCAGCAGTGATTCGGTCTTGACAGGGTGGAGACACTACGAGCAGTACTTC. It translates to CASSDSVLTGWRHYEQYF. This sequence joins TRBV2 and TRBJ2-7, with 7 positions matching TRBD1. With 3 bases clipped from V and 3 bases from J, the junction kept 17 bases outside the gene matches. This CDR3 is 18 amino acids long. Germline loops: CDR1 SNHLY, CDR2 FYNNEI. The complete variable domain, with remaining parts taken from reference TRBV2 and TRBJ2-7, reads EPEVTQTPSHQVTQMGQEVILRCVPISNHLYFYWYRQILGQKVEFLVSFYNNEISEKSEIFDDQFSVERPDGSNFTLKIRSTKLEDSAMYFCASSDSVLTGWRHYEQYFGPGTRLTVT.

This clonotype has at least ten counts. This sequence joins TRBV20-1 and TRBJ2-3; D not resolved. The V gene's germline CDR1 is DFQATT and CDR2 SNEGSKA (reference sequence). This CDR3 is built from 14 residues. V was cut by 7 bases and J by 7 bases, with 21 bases left in between. CDR3 in DNA: TGCAGTGTCTCGGTGAGCGTGCCTATGAATACGCAGTATTTT. Its translation: CSVSVSVPMNTQYF.

This clonotype has ten or more counts. The chain combines TRBV25-1 with TRBJ2-2; no clear D gene. CDR3 length: 13 residues. Trimming shortened V by 6 bases and J by 1 base, and 6 bases separated the two germline ends. Germline V lookup: CDR1 MGHDK, CDR2 SYGVNS. CDR3 protein: CASSDLNTGELFF. CDR3 DNA: TGTGCCAGCAGCGATTTGAACACCGGGGAGCTGTTTTTT.